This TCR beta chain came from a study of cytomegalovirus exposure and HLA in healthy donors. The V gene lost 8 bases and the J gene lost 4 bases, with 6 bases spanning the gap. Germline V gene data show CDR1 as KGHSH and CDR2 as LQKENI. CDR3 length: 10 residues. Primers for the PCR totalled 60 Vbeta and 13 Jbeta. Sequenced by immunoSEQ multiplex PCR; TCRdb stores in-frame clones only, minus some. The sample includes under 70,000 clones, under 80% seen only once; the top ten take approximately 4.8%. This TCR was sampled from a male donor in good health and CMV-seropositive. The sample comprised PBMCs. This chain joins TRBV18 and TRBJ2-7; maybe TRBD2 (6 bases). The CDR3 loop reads CASRGYEQYF. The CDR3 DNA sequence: TGTGCCAGCCGGGGGTACGAGCAGTACTTC.